This T cell receptor (beta chain) originates from a study of CD8+CD57+ T cells in acquired aplastic anemia. The patients chosen for sequencing had shown expansion of CD8+CD57+ cells (detected by flow cytometry). Genomic DNA templated the TCR beta VDJ and CDR3 profiling. TCRdb ran MiXCR on the reads and lists one entry per CDR3 protein. The table shows approximately 180,000 distinct CDR3 sequences, with around 48% occurring only once. CDR1 is SGHAT and CDR2 is FQDESV in the germline V gene (reference sequence). There are 15 residues in the CDR3. Trimming stripped 5 bases from V and 5 bases from J, with 17 bases between.

The chain couples TRBV11-1 to TRBJ2-3; D is perhaps TRBD1 (6 bases). This clonotype originated in a human donor with aplastic anemia. The sequencing input was sorted CD4+, CD8+, or CD8+CD57+ T cells (not recorded which) from PBMCs. The CDR3 region is CASSPAQGVLDTQYF. DNA of the CDR3: TGTGCCAGCAGCCCGGCACAGGGAGTGCTAGATACGCAGTATTTT.